The 31 T cell receptor beta chains below come from one sample, sequenced in a study of T cell repertoires in cytomegalovirus infection. TCRdb analysed the reads with MiXCR anew, one entry per CDR3 protein. The sample lists almost 500,000 distinct CDR3 sequences, approximately 10% occurring once. Sequenced input: PBMCs. Every receptor here comes from a human donor in good health (CMV status not recorded). Some clones in this sample may be carry-over from other donors' samples.

Many counts were recorded for this clonotype. This chain connects TRBV7-8 to TRBJ2-3; tentatively, D is TRBD2 (5 bases). Trimming stripped 2 bases from V and 2 bases from J, with 11 bases between. The CDR3 contains 15 residues. Germline CDR1 is SGHVS and CDR2 is FQNEAQ. Here the CDR3 reads CASSLTRLNTDTQYF. The CDR3 nucleotides read TGTGCCAGCAGCTTAACTAGACTAAACACAGATACGCAGTATTTT.

The chain is built from TRBV2 and TRBJ2-1, with a weak D call TRBD2 (5 bases). Germline V gene sequence: CDR1 SNHLY, CDR2 FYNNEI. V shed 6 bases and J shed 10 bases, with 13 bases lying between them. The CDR3 covers 12 residues. The CDR3 is CASSLGLGEQFF. The CDR3 region has the DNA TGTGCCAGCAGCCTCGGACTTGGGGAGCAGTTCTTC.

The chain joins TRBV5-8 to TRBJ1-6; perhaps TRBD1 as D (6 bases). Germline lookup yields CDR1 SGHTS and CDR2 YDEGEE. CDR3 length: 17 residues. The germline V and J ends were trimmed by 3 bases and 7 bases, with 20 bases remaining between them. As DNA, the CDR3 is TGTGCCAGCAGCTCGCGGGGGGGCGCGGGTCCCAATTCACCCCTCCACTTT. Its protein is CASSSRGGAGPNSPLHF.

This clonotype occurred many times. This chain uses TRBV2 with TRBJ2-5; a weak D match, TRBD2 (6 bases). The V end was cut by 7 bases, the J end by 5 bases, with 14 bases between. This CDR3 region has 13 residues. From germline, CDR1 is SNHLY and CDR2 FYNNEI. The CDR3 loop is CASTRDWRETQYF. The DNA for the CDR3 is TGTGCCAGCACTAGGGACTGGCGGGAGACCCAGTACTTC.

This clonotype was counted many times. The chain has TRBV10-2 and TRBJ1-3; 10 positions match TRBD1. V was pared by 8 bases and J by 0 bases, with 10 bases of the junction left unmatched. The CDR3 totals 17 residues. Germline CDR1 WSHSY, CDR2 SAAADI. CDR3 nucleotides: TGCGCCAGCCTACCGGGACAGGGGACCAGCTCTGGAAACACCATATATTTT. Translated: CASLPGQGTSSGNTIYF.

The chain uses TRBV7-6 and TRBJ1-2; tentative D call: TRBD1 (5 bases). The CDR3 is made up of 14 amino acids. The V end lost 2 bases, the J end lost 5 bases, and 12 bases lay between the germline ends. Germline CDR1 SGHVS, CDR2 FNYEAQ. CDR3 sequence (DNA): TGTGCCAGCAGCTTAACACAGGACGGGTATGGCTACACCTTC. This encodes CASSLTQDGYGYTF.

The table lists this clonotype with many counts. The chain uses TRBV5-4 and TRBJ2-3, with 8 bases that match TRBD1. Unmatched junction bases numbered 5, after V lost 1 base and J lost 4 bases. The germline V gene has CDR1 SGHNT and CDR2 YYREEE (reference sequence). This CDR3 is built from 15 residues. The CDR3 loop reads CASSLKSGGSDTQYF. CDR3 in DNA: TGTGCCAGCAGCTTGAAGTCAGGGGGCTCAGATACGCAGTATTTT.

As to this clonotype: A read error may account for a junction end that differs from germline. This chain connects TRBV12-3 or TRBV12-4 to TRBJ2-3; 8 bases are shared with TRBD2. This CDR3 is 15 amino acids long. The CDR3 loop is CASSFPPAGGRGSHF. The CDR3 DNA reads TGTGCCAGCAGTTTTCCCCCCGCGGGGGGTCGCGGATCGCATTTT.

This clonotype appeared a few times. The genes are TRBV19 and TRBJ2-2; TRBD1 matches 7 bases. Germline CDR1 reads LNHDA; CDR2 reads SQIVND (reference sequence). The CDR3 has 15 amino acids. The trim removed 4 bases at V and 6 bases at J, leaving 8 bases unmatched. The CDR3 loop reads CASSTRQGKAGELFF. CDR3 sequence (DNA): TGTGCCAGTAGTACCAGACAGGGCAAGGCCGGGGAGCTGTTTTTT.

The rearrangement links TRBV5-1 to TRBJ2-1; TRBD1 might be the D (6 bases). Trimming removed 0 bases from V and 8 bases from J, with 9 bases in between. The CDR3 covers 13 residues. Per the germline V gene, CDR1 is SGHRS and CDR2 is YFSETQ. The CDR3 sequence is CASSLEDSYEQFF. The CDR3 DNA sequence: TGCGCCAGCAGCTTGGAGGACAGCTATGAGCAGTTCTTC.

This clonotype was observed at least ten times. The chain uses TRBV12-3 or TRBV12-4 and TRBJ2-3; no clear D. CDR3 length equals 12 residues. V gave up 6 bases and J gave up 5 bases, with 9 bases separating them. CDR3 bases: TGTGCCAGCAGGATTAGGGTAGATACGCAGTATTTT. Translated, it gives CASRIRVDTQYF.

This clonotype occurred many times. The chain carries TRBV28 and TRBJ1-2; a weak D match, TRBD1 (5 bases). Trimming took off 3 bases at V and 4 bases at J, with 12 bases between the two ends. Germline assignment: CDR1 MDHEN and CDR2 SYDVKM. CDR3 length: 14 amino acids. The CDR3 nucleotides are TGTGCCAGCAGTTTTGGGACTTTGGGCTATGGCTACACCTTC. It yields the protein CASSFGTLGYGYTF.

This clonotype turned up a few times. The chain links TRBV20-1 to TRBJ2-7, with D possibly being TRBD1 or TRBD2 (5 bases each). V was clipped by 6 bases and J by 3 bases, with 18 bases between them. Per the germline V gene, CDR1 is DFQATT and CDR2 is SNEGSKA (reference sequence). The CDR3 extends over 14 amino acids. CDR3 DNA: TGCAGTGCGGAGAACAGGAGGTTAAACTACGAGCAGTACTTC. Encoded protein: CSAENRRLNYEQYF.

The chain carries TRBV28 and TRBJ2-3; D remains unclear. The length of the CDR3 is 15 residues. Germline lookup yields CDR1 MDHEN and CDR2 SYDVKM. The V end was cut by 3 bases, the J end by 1 base, with 11 bases between. For the CDR3, the DNA is TGTGCCAGCAGTTTGGAAGGCGGAGGCACAGATACGCAGTATTTT. This sequence encodes CASSLEGGGTDTQYF.

This chain uses TRBV20-1 with TRBJ1-2; 9 bases match TRBD1. Per the germline V gene, CDR1 is DFQATT and CDR2 is SNEGSKA (reference sequence). The CDR3 consists of 17 residues. Unmatched junction bases numbered 14, after V lost 6 bases and J lost 0 bases. DNA of the CDR3: TGCAGTGCCTTAACAGGGGGCTCCTATTCAGCTAACTATGGCTACACCTTC. As protein: CSALTGGSYSANYGYTF.

This clonotype was seen many times. The chain recombines TRBV7-9 with TRBJ2-2; 7 nucleotides match TRBD1. This CDR3 has 17 amino acids. CDR1 SEHNR and CDR2 FQNEAQ come from the germline V gene (reference sequence). J lost 1 base, V lost 7 bases, and 12 bases had no gene match. This CDR3 reads CASNPRDRRVNTGELFF. In DNA form, the CDR3 reads TGTGCCAGCAATCCCCGGGACAGAAGAGTGAACACCGGGGAGCTGTTTTTT. The full variable domain, its missing parts supplied by reference TRBV7-9 and TRBJ2-2, is DTGVSQNPRHKITKRGQNVTFRCDPISEHNRLYWYRQTLGQGPEFLTYFQNEAQLEKSRLLSDRFSAERPKGSFSTLEIQRTEQGDSAMYLCASNPRDRRVNTGELFFGEGSRLTVL.

Many counts were recorded for this clonotype. The chain joins TRBV5-5 to TRBJ2-7; 7 bases are shared with TRBD1. The V and J ends lost 4 bases and 3 bases, in that order; junction bases with no gene match: 7. Germline loops: CDR1 SGHKS, CDR2 YYEKEE (reference sequence). The CDR3 loop spans 14 amino acids. The CDR3 loop is CASSPLQGSYEQYF. The DNA for the CDR3 is TGTGCCAGCAGCCCATTACAGGGGAGCTACGAGCAGTACTTC.

The table lists this clonotype with many counts. The chain is built from TRBV2 and TRBJ1-2, with TRBD1 as a possible D gene (6 bases). The CDR3 extends over 14 amino acids. CDR1 is SNHLY, CDR2 FYNNEI, per germline. V was pared by 5 bases and J by 0 bases, with 10 bases between. In DNA, the CDR3 is TGTGCCAGCAGTACAGGGATGACTAACTATGGCTACACCTTC. As protein: CASSTGMTNYGYTF.

This clonotype came up many times. The chain has TRBV27 and TRBJ2-6; the D gene is possibly TRBD2 (6 bases). Germline V lookup: CDR1 MNHEY, CDR2 SMNVEV (reference sequence). CDR3 length: 15 residues. The V end was cut by 6 bases, the J end by 2 bases, with 11 bases between. The CDR3: CASSLATPGANVLTF. The CDR3, as DNA: TGTGCCAGCAGCCTAGCGACACCTGGGGCCAACGTCCTGACTTTC.

This clonotype was detected a few times. This sequence joins TRBV20-1 and TRBJ1-1; no reliable D call. The CDR3 sequence is 17 residues long. Germline CDR1 reads DFQATT; CDR2 reads SNEGSKA (reference sequence). V lost 1 base to trimming and J lost 1 base, with 19 bases between them. DNA for the CDR3: TGCAGTGCTAGAGGCGGATCGAGTGCCCTGGGGAACACTGAAGCTTTCTTT. Translation: CSARGGSSALGNTEAFF.

There are many counts of this clonotype. This chain connects TRBV11-2 to TRBJ1-5; 7 nucleotides align to TRBD1. This CDR3 has 13 residues. Losses at the gene ends were 5 bases for V and 5 bases for J; bases not matched to a gene: 3. Germline values: CDR1 SGHAT, CDR2 FQNNGV. The chain's CDR3 is CASSTDRDQPQHF. DNA of the CDR3: TGTGCCAGCAGCACTGACAGGGATCAGCCCCAGCATTTT.

Regarding this clonotype: A read error may be the cause here, since a much bigger clone is one base away. The chain carries TRBV10-2 and TRBJ2-1; 10 positions agree with TRBD2. This CDR3 region has 14 residues. Germline CDR1 and CDR2: WSHSY and SAAADI. DNA for the CDR3: TGCGCCAGCAGGAGGGCTAGCGGGGGCGATGAGCAGATCTTC. Its protein is CASRRASGGDEQIF.

This clonotype appeared many times. As DNA, the CDR3 is TGTGCCAGCAGCCAAGATCCAGGTCTCCCCGCCAACGAGCAGTACTTC. Protein product: CASSQDPGLPANEQYF. V is TRBV4-2 and J is TRBJ2-7; no firm D call. V lost 0 bases and J 5 bases, leaving 17 bases between the germline ends. The CDR3 runs to 16 residues. Germline V gives CDR1 LGHNA, CDR2 YNFKEQ.

There are a few counts of this clonotype. The chain combines TRBV29-1 with TRBJ2-3; the match to TRBD1 covers 10 bases. CDR1 and CDR2 from the germline V gene are SQVTM and ANQGSEA. This CDR3 has 16 amino acids. V lost 3 bases to trimming and J lost 2 bases; unmatched junction nucleotides: 8. The CDR3 reads CSVESPGQGITDTQYF. CDR3 in DNA: TGCAGCGTTGAGTCCCCGGGACAGGGGATCACAGATACGCAGTATTTT.

This clonotype was seen a handful of times. This rearrangement joins TRBV20-1 to TRBJ2-7; 7 bases fit TRBD1. Germline CDR1 and CDR2: DFQATT and SNEGSKA (reference sequence). This CDR3 contains 13 residues. The CDR3 region has the DNA TGCGTCTTGTCCCTCGGACAGGCCTACGAGCAGTACTTC. Protein sequence: CVLSLGQAYEQYF.

This clonotype was seen many times. The rearrangement links TRBV7-2 to TRBJ2-5; 12 bases are a match to TRBD2. Germline V gene sequence: CDR1 SGHTA, CDR2 FQGNSA. There are 16 residues in the CDR3. Trimming took 5 bases from V and 5 from J; bases not matched to a gene: 9. CDR3 DNA sequence: TGTGCCAGCAGCGTTAGAGGACTAGCGGGGAGGGAGACCCAGTACTTC. This codes for CASSVRGLAGRETQYF.

This clonotype was recorded many times. The chain couples TRBV10-3 to TRBJ2-5; no clear D gene. Trimming cost V 2 bases and J 7 bases, with 14 bases left between them. The CDR3 runs to 14 residues. The germline V gene has CDR1 ENHRY and CDR2 SYGVKD. CDR3 in amino acids: CAISEEAILGTQYF. In DNA, the CDR3 is TGTGCCATCAGTGAGGAGGCTATTCTGGGGACCCAGTACTTC.

This clonotype was detected only a few times. The chain couples TRBV4-1 to TRBJ1-1; D is unclear. Trimming removed 0 bases at V and 0 bases at J, with 8 bases between. This CDR3 is built from 15 residues. The germline V gene has CDR1 MGHRA and CDR2 YSYEKL. CDR3 loop: CASSQDPQMNTEAFF. The DNA for the CDR3 is TGCGCCAGCAGCCAAGATCCCCAAATGAACACTGAAGCTTTCTTT.

This clonotype turned up a few times. The chain employs TRBV7-6 and TRBJ2-2; possible D gene TRBD1, 6 bases. CDR1 is SGHVS, CDR2 FNYEAQ, per germline. This CDR3 is built from 15 residues. V was shortened by 1 base and J by 6 bases, with 12 bases between the two germline ends. CDR3 sequence reads: CASSLEDRSAGELFF. As DNA, the CDR3 is TGTGCCAGCAGCTTAGAAGACAGGTCCGCCGGGGAGCTGTTTTTT.

The rearrangement joins TRBV5-5 to TRBJ2-1; TRBD2 agrees at 7 bases. The CDR3 runs 16 residues. Germline CDR1 and CDR2: SGHKS and YYEKEE (reference sequence). Trimming took 0 bases from V and 0 from J; bases not matched to a gene: 3. In nucleotides, the CDR3 is TGTGCCAGCAGCTTGGGCCTAGCGGTCTCCTACAATGAGCAGTTCTTC. This gives the protein CASSLGLAVSYNEQFF.

Ten or more counts support this clonotype. One end of the junction is discordant with germline, which a read error may explain. The chain is built from TRBV7-6 and TRBJ2-1, with D possibly being TRBD1 (8 bases). CDR3 length equals 16 residues. The germline CDR1 and CDR2 sequences are SGHVS and FNYEAQ. CDR3 DNA sequence: TGTGCCAGCAGCTTATCCCAGGGGGCTAGCGGTCCTCCTCCGCTCTTC. Amino acid sequence: CASSLSQGASGPPPLF.